Below, 20 T cell receptor beta chains from the same sample are listed, as sequenced in a study of T cell responses to AZD1222 COVID-19 vaccine. Only in-frame clones appear in the TCRdb table, and some are missing; sequencing was by immunoSEQ multiplex PCR. This sample has 150,000 to 200,000 clones, with 94% found just once. The sample consisted of peripheral blood, taken on day 0 of AZD1222 vaccination. All receptors come from an adult in good health.

The chain employs TRBV12-3 or TRBV12-4 and TRBJ2-5; no definite D call. V lost 5 bases and J 4 bases, leaving 5 bases between the germline ends. This CDR3 has 11 residues. The CDR3 region is CASSAIETQYF. The DNA of the CDR3 is TGTGCCAGCAGTGCGATAGAGACCCAGTACTTC.

This rearrangement joins TRBV9 to TRBJ2-7, with TRBD2 matching 7 bases. Per germline, CDR1 SGDLS and CDR2 YYNGEE. The trim removed 0 bases at V and 2 bases at J, leaving 2 bases unmatched. The CDR3 spans 14 residues. The CDR3 reads CASSVAAGTYEQYF. CDR3 DNA: TGTGCCAGCAGCGTAGCAGCGGGGACCTACGAGCAGTACTTC.

J is TRBJ2-2 and V is TRBV4-2; TRBD2 aligns across 8 bases. V lost 8 bases and J lost 1; bases outside the gene matches: 3. This CDR3 spans 14 amino acids. Germline V gene sequence: CDR1 LGHNA, CDR2 YNFKEQ. The DNA for the CDR3 is TGTGCCAGCGACAGCGGGGGGAACACCGGGGAGCTGTTTTTT. This sequence encodes CASDSGGNTGELFF.

This rearrangement joins TRBV7-3 to TRBJ2-2; D unresolved. CDR3 length equals 14 residues. The V and J ends lost 0 bases and 2 bases respectively, with 4 bases between them. CDR1 is SGHTA, CDR2 FQGTGA, per germline. As DNA, the CDR3 is TGTGCCAGCAGCTTAACCCCAAACACCGGGGAGCTGTTTTTT. Translating gives CASSLTPNTGELFF.

The chain recombines TRBV5-6 with TRBJ1-1, with TRBD1 matching 8 bases. This CDR3 has 17 amino acids. V was clipped by 2 bases and J by 6 bases; unmatched bases: 15. The germline V gene has CDR1 SGHDT and CDR2 YYEEEE. This CDR3 is CASSFRGLKAQSPEAFF. Here the CDR3 DNA reads TGTGCCAGCAGCTTCAGGGGGCTAAAAGCTCAGAGCCCTGAAGCTTTCTTT.

The V call is TRBV7-9, the J call TRBJ2-5, with D possibly being TRBD2 (5 bases). The V and J ends lost 5 bases and 5 bases respectively, with 12 bases between them. Germline V gene data show CDR1 as SEHNR and CDR2 as FQNEAQ (reference sequence). CDR3 length: 13 residues. The CDR3 reads CASSLSGEETQYF. The CDR3 nucleotides are TGTGCCAGCAGCCTCTCCGGGGAGGAGACCCAGTACTTC.

V is TRBV7-9 and J is TRBJ1-2; D is ambiguous. Trimming took off 1 base at V and 8 bases at J, with 8 bases between the two ends. CDR3 size: 12 residues. Germline-derived CDR1 and CDR2 are SEHNR and FQNEAQ (reference sequence). CDR3 amino acids: CASSLVLDGYTF. The CDR3 DNA reads TGTGCCAGCAGCTTAGTGTTGGACGGCTACACCTTC.

The V and J genes are TRBV11-2 and TRBJ2-7; 7 bases are a match to TRBD2. This CDR3 contains 16 residues. Unmatched junction bases numbered 15, after V lost 4 bases and J lost 6 bases. In germline, CDR1 is SGHAT, CDR2 FQNNGV. The CDR3 sequence: CASSSPAGGGKVEQYF. The CDR3 nucleotides are TGTGCCAGCAGCTCCCCGGCTGGGGGGGGTAAGGTCGAGCAGTACTTC.

The V gene is TRBV7-9, the J gene TRBJ2-3; 9 nucleotides agree with TRBD2. Germline trimming cut 5 bases from V and 8 bases from J; bases unmatched to any gene: 2. The CDR3 sequence is 12 residues long. Germline V CDR1 and CDR2: SEHNR, FQNEAQ (reference sequence). The CDR3 DNA follows: TGTGCCAGCAGCCCGACTAGCGGTACGCAGTATTTT. Protein sequence: CASSPTSGTQYF.

The rearrangement joins TRBV19 to TRBJ1-5, with D possibly TRBD1 on 6 matching bases. CDR1 LNHDA and CDR2 SQIVND come from the germline V gene (reference sequence). This CDR3 contains 16 residues. Trimming took off 0 bases at V and 1 base at J, with 10 bases between the two ends. CDR3 protein: CASSIEGGGSNQPQHF. The CDR3 DNA reads as TGTGCCAGTAGTATAGAAGGGGGTGGGAGCAATCAGCCCCAGCATTTT.

The rearrangement uses TRBV6-4 and TRBJ2-6; unclear D gene. The CDR3 consists of 15 residues. The ends were cut back, 0 bases at V and 3 bases at J, with 6 bases in the middle. Germline-derived CDR1 and CDR2 are MRHNA and SNTAGT. The CDR3 is CASSDSMGGANVLTF. The CDR3 nucleotides are TGTGCCAGCAGTGACTCGATGGGTGGGGCCAACGTCCTGACTTTC.

This rearrangement joins TRBV13 to TRBJ2-5; D perhaps matches TRBD1 (6 bases). The V end lost 6 bases, the J end lost 3 bases, and 11 bases lay between the germline ends. The CDR3 is made up of 13 amino acids. Germline V gene lookup returns CDR1 PRHDT and CDR2 FYEKMQ (reference sequence). The CDR3 bases are TGTGCCAGCAGTCCTACAGGGAAAGAGACCCAGTACTTC. It translates to CASSPTGKETQYF. Full variable domain (remainder filled in from reference TRBV13 and TRBJ2-5): AAGVIQSPRHLIKEKRETATLKCYPIPRHDTVYWYQQGPGQDPQFLISFYEKMQSDKGSIPDRFSAQQFSDYHSELNMSSLELGDSALYFCASSPTGKETQYFGPGTRLLVL.

The J gene is TRBJ1-5, the V gene TRBV29-1; no clear D. This CDR3 spans 10 amino acids. Germline V CDR1 and CDR2: SQVTM, ANQGSEA. The ends were cut back, 4 bases at V and 5 bases at J, with 3 bases in the middle. The CDR3 DNA reads as TGCAGCGTTGGGGATCAGCCCCAGCATTTT. Translated, it gives CSVGDQPQHF.

The CDR3, as DNA: TGTGCCAGTAGTATCTCGAGGTTCCCAGGGGACACTGAAGCTTTCTTT. It translates to CASSISRFPGDTEAFF. The chain links TRBV19 to TRBJ1-1, with D perhaps TRBD1 (6 bases). CDR3 length: 16 amino acids. The V and J ends lost 3 bases and 3 bases respectively, with 17 bases between them. Germline V gene sequence: CDR1 LNHDA, CDR2 SQIVND (reference sequence).

This rearrangement joins TRBV9 to TRBJ2-2; 10 bases are shared with TRBD2. Germline CDR1 and CDR2: SGDLS and YYNGEE. There are 19 residues in the CDR3. V lost 0 bases and J lost 3; bases outside the gene matches: 11. CDR3 in DNA: TGTGCCAGCAGCGTAGAAGGGCTAGCGGGAGTTCCCCACACCGGGGAGCTGTTTTTT. The encoded protein is CASSVEGLAGVPHTGELFF.

This chain joins TRBV6-6 and TRBJ2-7, with 9 bases lining up with TRBD1. Trimming removed 2 bases from V and 5 bases from J; junction bases left unmatched: 7. Germline V CDR1 and CDR2: MNHNY, SVGAGI (reference sequence). CDR3 size: 15 residues. The CDR3 sequence: CASSYPGTGLNEQYF. Here the CDR3 DNA reads TGTGCCAGCAGTTACCCCGGGACAGGGCTCAACGAGCAGTACTTC.

This rearrangement joins TRBV18 to TRBJ2-7; possibly TRBD1 for D (5 bases). This CDR3 spans 14 amino acids. Trimming removed 3 bases at V and 1 base at J, with 10 bases between. Germline V gene sequence: CDR1 KGHSH, CDR2 LQKENI. The CDR3 bases are TGTGCCAGCTCACCGGCCGACAGTTCCTACGAGCAGTACTTC. Protein product: CASSPADSSYEQYF.

The chain carries TRBV2 and TRBJ2-7; 7 bases line up with TRBD2. The CDR3 spans 13 residues. J was trimmed by 3 bases and V by 8 bases; bases with no gene match: 7. Germline CDR1 and CDR2: SNHLY and FYNNEI. CDR3 bases: TGTGCCAGCCGACTAGCCGCCGACTACGAGCAGTACTTC. Amino acid sequence: CASRLAADYEQYF.

The V call is TRBV5-4, the J call TRBJ1-4; 7 bases map to TRBD1. J was trimmed by 2 bases and V by 4 bases; bases with no gene match: 2. There are 14 residues in the CDR3. Germline CDR1 SGHNT, CDR2 YYREEE (reference sequence). As DNA, the CDR3 is TGTGCCAGCAGCCTACAGGGGACTAATGAAAAACTGTTTTTT. This gives the protein CASSLQGTNEKLFF.

This clone was counted between two and nine times. The chain carries TRBV6-4 and TRBJ1-2; TRBD1 is a possible D gene (5 bases). This CDR3 has 14 residues. Trimming stripped 7 bases from V and 4 bases from J, with 16 bases between. The germline CDR1 and CDR2 sequences are MRHNA and SNTAGT. CDR3 sequence: CASTREAGSYGYTF. CDR3 coding DNA: TGTGCCAGCACGCGAGAGGCAGGGAGCTATGGCTACACCTTC.